These 7 T cell receptor beta chains came from one sample sequenced in a study of shared clonotypes between healthy human individuals. Profiled with immunoSEQ multiplex PCR; TCRdb holds only in-frame clones, not every one. The table shows around 1,100,000 clones, with roughly 80% occurring only once. Sequences were obtained from memory CD4+ T cells from PBMCs. Documented subset: CD45RA-negative fraction. The receptors shown here come from a man between 18 and 29 years old in good health. Some clones in this sample may be carry-over from other donors' samples.

Worth noting for this clone: This sample also contains other DNA sequences that code for the same CDR3. CDR3 residues: CASSGDRHTGELFF. CDR3 sequence (DNA): TGTGCCAGCAGCGGCGACAGACACACCGGGGAGCTGTTTTTT. The chain is built from TRBV5-4 and TRBJ2-2; D perhaps matches TRBD1 (5 bases). Trimming pared 4 bases from V and 3 bases from J, leaving 10 bases between. Germline CDR1 SGHNT, CDR2 YYREEE (reference sequence). The CDR3 is 14 residues long.

J is TRBJ2-6 and V is TRBV7-3; tentatively, D is TRBD1 or TRBD2 (5 bases each). The CDR3 has 15 amino acids. The V end was cut by 3 bases, the J end by 4 bases, with 10 bases between. CDR1 is SGHTA, CDR2 FQGTGA, per germline. In nucleotides, the CDR3 is TGTGCCAGCAGCTTCGCAGGGAGCGGGGCCAACGTCCTGACTTTC. It is translated as CASSFAGSGANVLTF.

This chain joins TRBV2 and TRBJ1-3, with 9 nucleotides matching TRBD1. J was trimmed by 3 bases and V by 5 bases; bases with no gene match: 5. Germline CDR1 is SNHLY and CDR2 is FYNNEI. The CDR3 contains 15 residues. In DNA, the CDR3 is TGTGCCAGCAGTTCACAGGGGGCAGGTGGAAACACCATATATTTT. As protein: CASSSQGAGGNTIYF.

This chain uses TRBV9 with TRBJ2-6; D is unclear. Germline CDR1 SGDLS, CDR2 YYNGEE. The CDR3 is 15 residues long. V lost 3 bases, J lost 0 bases, and 7 bases lay in between. CDR3 in amino acids: CASSGTFSGANVLTF. CDR3 bases: TGTGCCAGCAGCGGAACCTTCTCTGGGGCCAACGTCCTGACTTTC. The whole variable domain, remainder taken from reference TRBV9 and TRBJ2-6, is DSGVTQTPKHLITATGQRVTLRCSPRSGDLSVYWYQQSLDQGLQFLIQYYNGEERAKGNILERFSAQQFPDLHSELNLSSLELGDSALYFCASSGTFSGANVLTFGAGSRLTVL.

This chain joins TRBV27 and TRBJ2-2; a possible D gene is TRBD1 (6 bases). This CDR3 has 14 residues. Trimming took 4 bases from V and 7 from J, leaving 13 bases between them. Germline lookup yields CDR1 MNHEY and CDR2 SMNVEV (reference sequence). CDR3 sequence (DNA): TGTGCCAGCAGTTCACAGGGATCGAGCGGGGAGCTGTTTTTT. Its translation is CASSSQGSSGELFF.

For this clone: In the same sample, other DNA sequences code for this CDR3. The chain recombines TRBV11-3 with TRBJ2-7, with D hard to call. The CDR3 length is 12 residues. In germline, CDR1 is SGHNT, CDR2 YENEEA. The germline V and J ends were trimmed by 4 bases and 3 bases, with 7 bases remaining between them. CDR3 sequence (DNA): TGTGCCAGCAGCTCGGACGGCTACGAGCAGTACTTC. Translation gives CASSSDGYEQYF. Drawing the rest from reference TRBV11-3 and TRBJ2-7, the complete variable domain is EAGVVQSPRYKIIEKKQPVAFWCNPISGHNTLYWYLQNLGQGPELLIRYENEEAVDDSQLPKDRFSAERLKGVDSTLKIQPAELGDSAVYLCASSSDGYEQYFGPGTRLTVT.

V is TRBV28 and J is TRBJ2-4; D could derive from TRBD1 or TRBD2 (6 bases each). Trimming shortened V by 10 bases and J by 3 bases, and 22 bases separated the two germline ends. The CDR3 covers 16 residues. CDR1 and CDR2 from the germline V gene are MDHEN and SYDVKM. CDR3 DNA: TGTGCCACCTCCATGTACGGGGGCCAGAGCAAAAACATTCAGTACTTC. Protein: CATSMYGGQSKNIQYF.